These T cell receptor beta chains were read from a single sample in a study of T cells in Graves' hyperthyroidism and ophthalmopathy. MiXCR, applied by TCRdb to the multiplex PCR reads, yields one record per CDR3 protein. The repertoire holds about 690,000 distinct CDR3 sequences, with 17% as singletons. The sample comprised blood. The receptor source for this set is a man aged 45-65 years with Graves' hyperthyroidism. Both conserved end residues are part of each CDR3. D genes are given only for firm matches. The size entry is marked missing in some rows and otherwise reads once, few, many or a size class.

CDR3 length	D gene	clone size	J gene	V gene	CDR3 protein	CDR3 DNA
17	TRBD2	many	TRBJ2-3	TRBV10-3	CATQIRTSGSVTDTQYF	TGTGCCACCCAAATTCGGACTAGCGGGAGCGTTACAGATACGCAGTATTTT
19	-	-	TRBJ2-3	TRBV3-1	CASSPTLGEGIYSTDTQYF	TGTGCCAGCAGCCCCACCCTGGGCGAGGGGATCTACAGCACAGATACGCAGTATTTT
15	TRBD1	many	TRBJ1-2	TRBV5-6	CASSGRDRASHGYTF	TGTGCCAGCAGCGGACGGGACAGAGCTTCTCATGGCTACACCTTC
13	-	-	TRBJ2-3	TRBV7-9	CASSFRLGNTQYF	TGTGCCAGCAGCTTTCGACTCGGAAATACGCAGTATTTT
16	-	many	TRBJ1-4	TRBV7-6	CASSHAAQGDGEKLFF	TGTGCCAGCAGCCACGCGGCCCAGGGAGACGGTGAAAAACTGTTTTTT
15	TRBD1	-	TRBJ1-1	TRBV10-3	CAISAGTGASTEAFF	TGTGCCATCAGTGCCGGGACAGGAGCTTCCACTGAAGCTTTCTTT
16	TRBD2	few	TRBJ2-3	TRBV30	CAWSVGSGVGTDTQYF	TGTGCCTGGAGTGTAGGGAGCGGGGTGGGGACAGATACGCAGTATTTT
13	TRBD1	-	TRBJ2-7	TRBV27	CASGRQGTYEQYF	TGTGCCAGCGGACGACAGGGGACCTACGAGCAGTACTTC
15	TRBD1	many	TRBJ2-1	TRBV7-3	CASSLRRGPQYEQFF	TGTGCCAGCAGCTTACGTAGGGGGCCTCAATATGAGCAGTTCTTC
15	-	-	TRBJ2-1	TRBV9	CASSVDMGPYNEQFF	TGTGCCAGCAGCGTAGATATGGGCCCTTACAATGAGCAGTTCTTC
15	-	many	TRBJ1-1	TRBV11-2	CASSFKTFLNTEAFF	TGTGCCAGCAGCTTCAAGACATTCCTGAACACTGAAGCTTTCTTT
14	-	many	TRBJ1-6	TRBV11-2	CASSLLGTDSPLHF	TGTGCCAGCAGCTTATTGGGGACGGATTCACCCCTCCACTTT
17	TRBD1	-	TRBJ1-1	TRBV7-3	CASSFLDRGRRDTEAFF	TGTGCCAGCAGCTTTTTGGACAGGGGGCGAAGGGACACTGAAGCTTTCTTT
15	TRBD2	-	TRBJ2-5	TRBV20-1	CSARIGGRARETQYF	TGCAGTGCTAGGATTGGCGGGAGGGCCCGGGAGACCCAGTACTTC
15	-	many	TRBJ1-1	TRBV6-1	CASSEGMAENTEAFF	TGTGCCAGCAGTGAAGGGATGGCGGAGAACACTGAAGCTTTCTTT
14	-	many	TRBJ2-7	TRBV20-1	CSARAAPVANEQYF	TGCAGTGCTAGAGCCGCGCCCGTAGCTAACGAGCAGTACTTC
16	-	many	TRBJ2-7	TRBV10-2	CASSSTSAGLSYEQYF	TGCGCCAGCAGTTCCACTTCGGCGGGACTCTCCTACGAGCAGTACTTC
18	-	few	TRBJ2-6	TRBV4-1	CASSQGARARPGERVLTF	TGCGCCAGCAGCCAAGGGGCGAGGGCGAGGCCCGGGGAGCGGGTCCTGACTTTC
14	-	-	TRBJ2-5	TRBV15	CATSRAERQETQYF	TGTGCCACCAGCAGAGCGGAGCGACAAGAGACCCAGTACTTC
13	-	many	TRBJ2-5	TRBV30	CAWSGTVQETQYF	TGTGCCTGGAGTGGGACAGTCCAAGAGACCCAGTACTTC
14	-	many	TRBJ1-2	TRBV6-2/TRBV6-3	CASSYSGRSNGYTF	TGTGCCAGCAGTTACTCTGGGCGGAGTAATGGCTACACCTTC
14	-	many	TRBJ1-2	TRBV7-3	CASSLTWSAHGYTF	TGTGCCAGCAGCTTAACCTGGTCAGCCCATGGCTACACCTTC
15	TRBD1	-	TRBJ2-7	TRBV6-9	CASSYKDRDLLEQYF	TGTGCCAGCAGTTACAAGGACAGGGACCTTCTCGAGCAGTACTTC
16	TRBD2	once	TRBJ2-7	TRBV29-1	CSVIKGVVAGGQAQYF	TGCAGCGTAATCAAGGGGGTTGTGGCGGGGGGACAAGCGCAGTACTTC
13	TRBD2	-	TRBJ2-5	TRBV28	CASGVAGVETQYF	TGTGCCAGCGGAGTAGCGGGAGTAGAGACCCAGTACTTC
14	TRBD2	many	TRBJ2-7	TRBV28	CASSGGLASYEQYF	TGTGCCAGCAGCGGGGGACTAGCCAGCTACGAGCAGTACTTC
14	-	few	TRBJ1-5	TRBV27	CASSNGGENQPQHF	TGTGCCAGCTCCAACGGGGGTGAAAATCAGCCCCAGCATTTT
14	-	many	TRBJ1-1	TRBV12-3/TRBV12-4	CASSLRERNTEAFF	TGTGCCAGCAGTTTAAGGGAGAGGAACACTGAAGCTTTCTTT
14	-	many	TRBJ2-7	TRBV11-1	CASSLVGQGYEQYF	TGTGCCAGCAGCTTAGTGGGTCAAGGGTACGAGCAGTACTTC
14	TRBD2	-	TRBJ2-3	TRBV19	CASRAGAFTDTQYF	TGTGCCAGTAGAGCGGGAGCCTTCACAGATACGCAGTATTTT
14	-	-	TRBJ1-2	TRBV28	CASSTGGNNYGYTF	TGTGCCAGCAGTACAGGAGGCAATAACTATGGCTACACCTTC
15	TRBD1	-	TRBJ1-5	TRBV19	CASSVRTGSLQPQHF	TGTGCCAGTAGTGTTCGGACAGGGAGCCTTCAGCCCCAGCATTTT
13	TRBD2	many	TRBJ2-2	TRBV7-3	CASSPTSAGELFF	TGTGCCAGCAGCCCGACTAGCGCCGGGGAGCTGTTTTTT
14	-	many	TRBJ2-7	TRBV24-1	CATSEGRRSYEQYF	TGTGCCACCAGTGAGGGTAGGAGGTCCTACGAGCAGTACTTC
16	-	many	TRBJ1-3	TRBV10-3	CAISESTLQAGNTIYF	TGTGCCATCAGTGAGTCGACCCTACAGGCTGGAAACACCATATATTTT
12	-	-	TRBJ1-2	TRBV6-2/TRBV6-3	CASSKDAPGYTF	TGTGCCAGCAGCAAGGACGCCCCTGGCTACACCTTC
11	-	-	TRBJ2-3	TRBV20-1	CSTSSTDTQYF	TGCAGTACCTCCTCGACAGATACGCAGTATTTT
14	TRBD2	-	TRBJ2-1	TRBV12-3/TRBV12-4	CASRGTSSYNEQFF	TGTGCCAGCAGGGGGACTAGCTCCTACAATGAGCAGTTCTTC
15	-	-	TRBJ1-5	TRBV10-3	CAISESKGRNQPQHF	TGTGCCATCAGTGAGTCAAAGGGTCGCAATCAGCCCCAGCATTTT
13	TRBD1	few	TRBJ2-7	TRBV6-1	CASSDGTVAEQYF	TGTGCCAGCAGTGATGGGACAGTCGCCGAGCAGTACTTC
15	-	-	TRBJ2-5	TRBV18	CASSPTGGEGETQYF	TGTGCCAGCTCACCTACCGGTGGGGAAGGGGAGACCCAGTACTTC
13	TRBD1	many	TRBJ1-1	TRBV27	CASSLLTGAEAFF	TGTGCCAGCAGTTTACTGACAGGGGCTGAAGCTTTCTTT
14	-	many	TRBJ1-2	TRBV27	CASSLKGRSSGYTF	TGTGCCAGCAGTTTAAAGGGCAGGTCGTCTGGCTACACCTTC
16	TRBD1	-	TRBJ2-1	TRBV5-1	CASVTGVGSYYNEQFF	TGCGCCAGCGTAACAGGGGTGGGCTCCTACTACAATGAGCAGTTCTTC
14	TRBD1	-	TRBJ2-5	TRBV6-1	CASSADRGWETQYF	TGTGCCAGCAGTGCGGACAGGGGATGGGAGACCCAGTACTTC
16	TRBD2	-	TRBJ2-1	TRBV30	CAWRGLAPSSYNEQFF	TGTGCCTGGAGGGGACTAGCTCCGAGCTCCTACAATGAGCAGTTCTTC
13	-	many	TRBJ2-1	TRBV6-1	CASRGLDYNEQFF	TGTGCCAGCAGGGGACTGGATTACAATGAGCAGTTCTTC
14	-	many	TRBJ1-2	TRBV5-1	CASRLQGPNYGYTF	TGCGCCAGCCGTCTACAGGGTCCTAACTATGGCTACACCTTC
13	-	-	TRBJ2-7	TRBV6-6	CASSYWADGEQYF	TGTGCCAGCAGTTACTGGGCAGATGGGGAGCAGTACTTC
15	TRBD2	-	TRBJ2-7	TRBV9	CASSGSGSPIDEQCF	TGTGCCAGCAGCGGTAGCGGGAGTCCGATTGACGAGCAGTGCTTC